A single sample is the source of the 12 T cell receptor beta chains below, sequenced in a study of identical twins. TCRdb re-derived calls from the 5' RACE reads in MiXCR, one entry per CDR3 protein. The sample lists under 350,000 distinct CDR3 sequences; roughly 9.8% were seen once. The same sample was also studied in work on yellow fever vaccine responses in identical twins.

Sequencing was performed on CD8+ T cells sorted from blood. Every receptor here comes from a woman aged 18 to 35 in good health.

This clonotype was observed a handful of times. The chain has TRBV7-8 and TRBJ2-7, with TRBD1 identical over 9 bases. This CDR3 region has 15 residues. With V trimmed by 5 bases and J by 2 bases, 7 bases remained unmatched. Germline V CDR1 and CDR2: SGHVS, FQNEAQ. The CDR3 loop is CASSATRQGAYEQYF. The CDR3 coding sequence is TGTGCCAGCAGCGCCACGCGACAGGGGGCCTACGAGCAGTACTTC.

The chain uses TRBV18 and TRBJ2-7; tentatively, D is TRBD1 or TRBD2 (5 bases each). This CDR3 is 15 amino acids long. The V gene lost 0 bases and the J gene lost 2 bases, with 11 bases spanning the gap. Germline CDR1 is KGHSH and CDR2 is LQKENI. CDR3 coding DNA: TGTGCCAGCTCACCACCATGGCAGGGAGCCTACGAGCAGTACTTC. Translation gives CASSPPWQGAYEQYF.

The chain has TRBV7-9 and TRBJ2-1; tentatively, D is TRBD1 (6 bases). Germline V gene data show CDR1 as SEHNR and CDR2 as FQNEAQ (reference sequence). The CDR3 runs 16 residues. Between the trimmed V and J ends, which lost 0 bases and 2 bases, there was a span of 11 bases. Here the CDR3 DNA reads TGTGCCAGCAGCTTAGCGAGCACAGGGCCCTACAATGAGCAGTTCTTC. Encoded protein: CASSLASTGPYNEQFF.

This clonotype appeared many times. The chain is built from TRBV28 and TRBJ2-1; TRBD2 agrees at 9 bases. V shed 6 bases and J 4 bases; nucleotides not matched to a gene: 10. The CDR3 runs 16 residues. Per germline, CDR1 MDHEN and CDR2 SYDVKM. The CDR3 sequence is CASRPLSGGKYNEQFF. The CDR3 DNA reads TGTGCCAGCAGACCCCTAAGCGGGGGGAAATACAATGAGCAGTTCTTC.

This clonotype was recorded at least ten times. CDR3 region: CSARGTAPEQFF. DNA for the CDR3: TGCAGTGCTAGGGGGACAGCCCCTGAGCAGTTCTTC. This rearrangement joins TRBV20-1 to TRBJ2-1; 7 bases map to TRBD1. V dropped 3 bases and J dropped 9; count of bases not matched to a gene: 5. CDR3 length equals 12 residues. CDR1 and CDR2 from the germline V gene are DFQATT and SNEGSKA (reference sequence).

At least ten counts were recorded for this clonotype. The chain has TRBV12-3 or TRBV12-4 and TRBJ2-5; D not resolved. The CDR3 extends over 15 amino acids. The V gene lost 1 base and the J gene lost 2 bases, with 11 bases spanning the gap. CDR3 nucleotide sequence: TGTGCCAGCAGTTTAGTCGGCAGTCAGCAAGAGACCCAGTACTTC. It codes for CASSLVGSQQETQYF.

Many counts were recorded for this clonotype. The V and J genes are TRBV7-8 and TRBJ1-4, with D hard to call. Trimming removed 11 bases at V and 8 bases at J, with 15 bases between. CDR1 and CDR2 from the germline V gene are SGHVS and FQNEAQ. The CDR3 is 12 residues long. In nucleotides, the CDR3 is TGTGCCCGTAGGGTGGCAAACGAAAAACTGTTTTTT. Translation: CARRVANEKLFF.

This clonotype was counted only a few times. The chain links TRBV4-3 to TRBJ2-7; possibly TRBD1 or TRBD2 for D (6 bases each). The CDR3 sequence is 15 residues long. V lost 3 bases to trimming and J lost 5 bases, with 17 bases between them. Germline lookup yields CDR1 LGHNA and CDR2 YSLEER. CDR3 loop: CASSHDEGGGNEQYF. CDR3 nucleotides: TGCGCCAGCAGCCACGACGAGGGGGGAGGTAACGAGCAGTACTTC.

This clonotype was seen ten or more times. The V call is TRBV30, the J call TRBJ2-5, with 9 bases fitting TRBD1. V shed 2 bases, J shed 4 bases, and the junction held 11 bases outside the gene matches. This CDR3 has 16 amino acids. CDR1 GTSNPN and CDR2 SVGIG come from the germline V gene (reference sequence). The CDR3 loop reads CAWSPWDRAIGETQYF. The CDR3 coding sequence is TGTGCCTGGAGTCCCTGGGACAGGGCCATCGGAGAGACCCAGTACTTC.

This clonotype was recorded many times. This sequence joins TRBV12-3 or TRBV12-4 and TRBJ2-1; the D gene is possibly TRBD1 (5 bases). The CDR3 is 15 residues long. V dropped 5 bases and J dropped 8 bases, with 19 bases sitting between them. CDR3 region: CASSLDKFPLDEQFF. The CDR3 DNA reads as TGTGCCAGCAGTCTGGACAAGTTCCCCTTGGATGAGCAGTTCTTC.

This clonotype was seen ten or more times. The rearrangement joins TRBV5-1 to TRBJ1-6, with 8 bases that match TRBD1. Germline lookup yields CDR1 SGHRS and CDR2 YFSETQ. The CDR3 is made up of 15 amino acids. J was trimmed by 10 bases and V by 4 bases; bases with no gene match: 10. CDR3 residues: CASSLPQGADSPLHF. The CDR3 DNA sequence: TGCGCCAGCAGCCTTCCCCAGGGGGCCGACTCACCCCTCCACTTT.

The table lists this clonotype with many counts. This chain joins TRBV4-1 and TRBJ2-7; D may be TRBD1 (6 bases). Germline CDR1 is MGHRA and CDR2 is YSYEKL. The CDR3 has 14 amino acids. V gave up 1 base and J gave up 5 bases, with 12 bases separating them. The CDR3: CASSQAQGSNEQYF. CDR3 nucleotide sequence: TGCGCCAGCAGCCAAGCCCAGGGGAGCAACGAGCAGTACTTC.